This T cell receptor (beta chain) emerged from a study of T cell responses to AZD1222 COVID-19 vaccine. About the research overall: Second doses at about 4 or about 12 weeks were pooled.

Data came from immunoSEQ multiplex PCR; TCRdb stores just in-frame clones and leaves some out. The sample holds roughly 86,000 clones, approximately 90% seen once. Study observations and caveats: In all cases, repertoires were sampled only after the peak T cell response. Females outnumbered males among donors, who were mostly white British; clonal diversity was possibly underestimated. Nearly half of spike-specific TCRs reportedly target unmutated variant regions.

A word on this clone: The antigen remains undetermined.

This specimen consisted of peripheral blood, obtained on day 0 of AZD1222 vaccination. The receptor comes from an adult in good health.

Written as DNA, the CDR3 is TGTGCCAGCCCAAGCGGGGCGAACAATGAGCAGTTCTTC. Protein product: CASPSGANNEQFF. The V gene is TRBV21-1, the J gene TRBJ2-1; TRBD2 is the table's D call and was not checked against the DNA. TRBV21-1 is an annotated pseudogene. The CDR3 has 13 amino acids.